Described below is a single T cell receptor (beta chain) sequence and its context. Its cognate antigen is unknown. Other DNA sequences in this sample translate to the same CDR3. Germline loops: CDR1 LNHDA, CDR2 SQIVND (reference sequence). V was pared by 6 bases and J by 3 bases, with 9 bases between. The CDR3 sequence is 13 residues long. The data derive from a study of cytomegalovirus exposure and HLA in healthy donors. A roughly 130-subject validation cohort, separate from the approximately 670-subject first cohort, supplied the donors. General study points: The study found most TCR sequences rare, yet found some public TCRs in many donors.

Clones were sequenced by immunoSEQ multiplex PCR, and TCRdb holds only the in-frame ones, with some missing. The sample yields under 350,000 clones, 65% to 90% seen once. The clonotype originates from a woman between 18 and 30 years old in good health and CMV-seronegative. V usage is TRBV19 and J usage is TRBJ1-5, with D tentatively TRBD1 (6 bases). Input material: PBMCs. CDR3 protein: CASRGQYNQPQHF. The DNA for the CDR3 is TGTGCCAGTAGAGGACAGTACAATCAGCCCCAGCATTTT.